The entry that follows covers one TCR beta chain sequence. The entry originates in a study of blood T cell repertoires in COVID-19. Turning to the study itself: Sites in the United States, Italy and Spain provided acute and convalescent COVID-19 samples. T cells, B-cell-depleted T cells, or PBMCs supplied cDNA or gDNA.

Authors' methods: Reference gene primer amplification in the assay estimated nucleated cell counts. Libraries were prepared by immunoSEQ multiplex PCR; TCRdb keeps only in-frame clonotypes and omits some of them. That table furnishes V, J and clone size, whereas the DNA furnished D and trimming. The table has 70,000 or so clones, around 89% seen once. CDR3 length: 19 amino acids. Per germline, CDR1 SNHLY and CDR2 FYNNEI. Unmatched junction bases numbered 20, after V lost 2 bases and J lost 8 bases. This TCR was sampled from a woman older than 75 with active COVID-19. The chain recombines TRBV2 with TRBJ2-4; TRBD2 matches at 8 bases. Sequenced: peripheral blood. CDR3 loop: CASSEFWRLAGKRSDIQYF. CDR3 coding DNA: TGTGCCAGCAGTGAATTTTGGAGGCTAGCGGGTAAGAGGAGTGACATTCAGTACTTC. Drawing the rest from reference TRBV2 and TRBJ2-4, the complete variable domain is EPEVTQTPSHQVTQMGQEVILRCVPISNHLYFYWYRQILGQKVEFLVSFYNNEISEKSEIFDDQFSVERPDGSNFTLKIRSTKLEDSAMYFCASSEFWRLAGKRSDIQYFGAGTRLSVL.